Listed below are T cell receptor beta chains from one sample, sequenced in a study of T-cell reconstitution after alpha-beta-depleted transplantation in children. TCRdb called the PCR reads again in MiXCR, with one record for every CDR3 protein. This table has some 190,000 distinct CDR3 sequences, over 8.5% appearing once. The material was PBMCs, obtained before TCRalphabeta/CD19-depleted stem cell transplant. These receptors all stem from a boy between 2 and 10 years old with acute myeloid leukemia, due to receive a stem cell transplant. Each CDR3 is given with its conserved first and last residue. The D gene is left open where the match is weak. Some rows have no size entry. The others give once, few or many, or a class for an expanded clone.

cdr3_nt,cdr3_aa,v_call,d_call,clone_size,j_call
TGTGCCAGCAGTTGGGGGACGAGAAACACCATATATTTT,CASSWGTRNTIYF,TRBV5-6,-,many,TRBJ1-3
TGCGCCAGCAGCCGATCTTCCGGGACAGGGCCGCTCGAGCAGTACTTC,CASSRSSGTGPLEQYF,TRBV10-1,TRBD1,many,TRBJ2-7
TGTGCCAGTAGGGCGGGGGGCTTCAATCAGCCCCAGCATTTT,CASRAGGFNQPQHF,TRBV19,-,-,TRBJ1-5
TGCGCCAGCAGCTTCGGGCCCTACGAGCAGTACTTC,CASSFGPYEQYF,TRBV5-1,-,many,TRBJ2-7
TGTGCCAGCAGCTCCGGACAGGGTAACTGGAATTCACCCCTCCACTTT,CASSSGQGNWNSPLHF,TRBV7-9,TRBD1,many,TRBJ1-6
TGCAGTGCTCTAGCGGAGATATACGAGCAGTACTTC,CSALAEIYEQYF,TRBV20-1,TRBD2,many,TRBJ2-7
TGTGCCAGCAGCTTAGCGACAGGGCGTGACTATGGCTACACCTTC,CASSLATGRDYGYTF,TRBV7-2,TRBD1,many,TRBJ1-2
TGTGCCAGCAGTTACGAGGGGCTCTCCTACAATGAGCAGTTCTTC,CASSYEGLSYNEQFF,TRBV6-5,-,many,TRBJ2-1
TGTGCCTGGAGGGGACTAGGGACCTACAATGAGCAGTTCTTC,CAWRGLGTYNEQFF,TRBV30,TRBD2,many,TRBJ2-1
TGTGCCAGCAGTTTGGGGACTAGCATAGAGACCCAGTACTTC,CASSLGTSIETQYF,TRBV12-3/TRBV12-4,TRBD2,many,TRBJ2-5
TGCAGTGCTACCGTACCGAGCCCTCAAGGGCCCCAGCATTTT,CSATVPSPQGPQHF,TRBV20-1,-,many,TRBJ1-5
TGTGCCAGCAGTTTAGTACTAGCGGGGTATGGCGATGAGCAGTTCTTC,CASSLVLAGYGDEQFF,TRBV12-3/TRBV12-4,TRBD2,many,TRBJ2-1
TGCGCCAGCAGCCTCGGAGCGGGGGTGGATAATGAGCAGTTCTTC,CASSLGAGVDNEQFF,TRBV4-1,TRBD2,many,TRBJ2-1
TGTGCCAGCAGCTCGCCCGGGACAGAGATTTCCTACGAGCAGTACTTC,CASSSPGTEISYEQYF,TRBV5-5,TRBD1,many,TRBJ2-7
TGTGCCAGCACCTTTTCTCGGGGAGGAACAGATACGCAGTATTTT,CASTFSRGGTDTQYF,TRBV7-2,-,many,TRBJ2-3
TGCGCCAGCAGCTTGACAGGGGTCGAGCAGTACTTC,CASSLTGVEQYF,TRBV5-1,TRBD1,many,TRBJ2-7
TGTGCCAGCAGCCTACGGACAGGGGGCGCGGTCTACGAGCAGTACTTC,CASSLRTGGAVYEQYF,TRBV7-2,TRBD1,many,TRBJ2-7
TGCAGTGCCCCAAGCTCTGCAGATACGCAGTATTTT,CSAPSSADTQYF,TRBV20-1,-,many,TRBJ2-3
TGCGCCAGCAGCCCAGGCGTAGTACAAGGGAACAATGAGCAGTTCTTC,CASSPGVVQGNNEQFF,TRBV4-1,-,many,TRBJ2-1
TGCGCCAGCGGACTAGCGGGGGGTCCCACAGATACGCAGTATTTT,CASGLAGGPTDTQYF,TRBV10-2,TRBD2,many,TRBJ2-3
TGTGCCAGCAGCCCCGGGCTCCCCTGGAGCTACAATGAGCAGTTCTTC,CASSPGLPWSYNEQFF,TRBV4-2,-,-,TRBJ2-1
TGCAGTGCTCCCCCTATAGATACGCAGTATTTT,CSAPPIDTQYF,TRBV20-1,-,many,TRBJ2-3
TGTGCCAGCAGCTTAGTACTAGCGGGCCTTCGTGAGCAGTTCTTC,CASSLVLAGLREQFF,TRBV7-3,TRBD2,many,TRBJ2-1
TGTGCCAGCCCCCGGGTAGGGGGCTTATACAATGAGCAGTTCTTC,CASPRVGGLYNEQFF,TRBV7-8,TRBD1,many,TRBJ2-1
TGTGCCAGCAGCTCGGCTAGCGGGGTGAGCACAGATACGCAGTATTTT,CASSSASGVSTDTQYF,TRBV7-9,TRBD2,many,TRBJ2-3
TGTGCCAGCAGGATGGTCTCCTACAATGAGCAGTTCTTC,CASRMVSYNEQFF,TRBV6-1,-,many,TRBJ2-1
TGCAGTGCTAGCGGCGGGAGAGTCGAGCAGTACTTC,CSASGGRVEQYF,TRBV20-1,TRBD2,many,TRBJ2-7
TGCGCCAGCAGCTTGGGTTTGGCCGTGAACACCGGGGAGCTGTTTTTT,CASSLGLAVNTGELFF,TRBV5-1,-,many,TRBJ2-2
TGCGCCAGCAGTGAAGACCGTACCTACGAGCAGTACTTC,CASSEDRTYEQYF,TRBV10-1,-,many,TRBJ2-7
TGCAGTGCTAGTTCCTCTGGAAACACCATATATTTT,CSASSSGNTIYF,TRBV20-1,-,many,TRBJ1-3
TGTGCCAGCAGACCCGCGGGAAACGGGGAGCTGTTTTTT,CASRPAGNGELFF,TRBV12-3/TRBV12-4,-,many,TRBJ2-2
TGCAGTGCTAGGGGGACTTACTCGGCCGCCGGCTACACCTTC,CSARGTYSAAGYTF,TRBV20-1,-,many,TRBJ1-2
TGTGCCAGCAGCCGACAGGGGAACTCTGGAAACACCATATATTTT,CASSRQGNSGNTIYF,TRBV12-3/TRBV12-4,TRBD1,many,TRBJ1-3
TGTGCCAGCAGCGTAGATAATTCACCCCTCCACTTT,CASSVDNSPLHF,TRBV9,-,many,TRBJ1-6